Listed here are 20 T cell receptor beta chains from one sample, sequenced in a study of blood T cell repertoires in COVID-19. Measured with immunoSEQ multiplex PCR; TCRdb has only the in-frame clones, and not every one. The sample holds 150,000 to 200,000 clones, approximately 82% seen once. The specimen sequenced was PBMCs or T cells enriched from blood (not recorded which). Source of these receptors: a woman aged 45-65 years who had recovered from COVID-19.

The V call is TRBV6-2 or TRBV6-3, the J call TRBJ2-7; 9 bases agree with TRBD2. The CDR3 is 16 amino acids. In germline, CDR1 is MNHEY, CDR2 SVGEGT. The J segment lost 6 bases and the V segment lost 0 bases, leaving 9 bases of the junction unmatched. CDR3 protein: CASSYSRQREATEQYF. As DNA, the CDR3 is TGTGCCAGCAGTTACTCCCGACAGCGGGAGGCCACCGAGCAGTACTTC.

The J gene is TRBJ2-7, the V gene TRBV28; 8 bases fit TRBD1. CDR3 length: 15 residues. Germline V gene data show CDR1 as MDHEN and CDR2 as SYDVKM. After removal of 8 bases from V and 2 bases from J, the junction contained 11 bases not matched to a gene. CDR3 sequence: CASGPGGAVAYEQYF. As DNA, the CDR3 is TGTGCCAGCGGACCAGGGGGCGCAGTGGCCTACGAGCAGTACTTC.

This chain joins TRBV11-2 and TRBJ2-1; TRBD2 might be the D (5 bases). The CDR3 is 15 amino acids. The germline gives CDR1 SGHAT, CDR2 FQNNGV. The ends were cut back, 0 bases at V and 2 bases at J, with 8 bases in the middle. CDR3 nucleotide sequence: TGTGCCAGCAGCTTAGATCGGGGAACCTACAATGAGCAGTTCTTC. Its translation: CASSLDRGTYNEQFF.

The chain recombines TRBV19 with TRBJ1-3; no definite D call. The CDR3 spans 14 residues. Trimming pared 5 bases from V and 8 bases from J, leaving 16 bases between. Germline V CDR1 and CDR2: LNHDA, SQIVND (reference sequence). CDR3 sequence reads: CASSLQADSDTIYF. The CDR3 DNA reads as TGTGCCAGTAGTCTGCAGGCTGATTCGGACACCATATATTTT. Based on the CDR3 plus reference TRBV19 and TRBJ1-3, the full variable domain is DGGITQSPKYLFRKEGQNVTLSCEQNLNHDAMYWYRQDPGQGLRLIYYSQIVNDFQKGDIAEGYSVSREKKESFPLTVTSAQKNPTAFYLCASSLQADSDTIYFGEGSWLTVV.

V is TRBV4-1 and J is TRBJ2-4, with 8 positions matching TRBD1. This CDR3 is built from 15 residues. In germline, CDR1 is MGHRA, CDR2 YSYEKL. Trimming removed 5 bases from V and 2 bases from J; junction bases left unmatched: 5. The CDR3: CASSSGQGTKNIQYF. CDR3 nucleotides: TGCGCCAGCAGCTCCGGACAGGGCACCAAAAACATTCAGTACTTC.

The gene calls are TRBV7-3 and TRBJ1-2; D remains ambiguous. Trimming removed 2 bases at V and 3 bases at J, with 7 bases between. The CDR3 covers 13 residues. The germline CDR1 and CDR2 sequences are SGHTA and FQGTGA. In DNA, the CDR3 is TGTGCCAGCAGCTTAGGCCGGGACTATGGCTACACCTTC. Protein product: CASSLGRDYGYTF.

The chain combines TRBV15 with TRBJ2-3, with TRBD1 identical over 7 bases. Germline trimming cut 3 bases from V and 0 bases from J; bases unmatched to any gene: 6. The V gene's germline CDR1 is LNHNV and CDR2 YYDKDF (reference sequence). This CDR3 spans 16 amino acids. The CDR3 region has the DNA TGTGCCACCAGCAGGCCGGGACAGACAAGCACAGATACGCAGTATTTT. Encoded protein: CATSRPGQTSTDTQYF.

The chain couples TRBV5-6 to TRBJ2-2, with 7 positions matching TRBD1. Germline CDR1 SGHDT, CDR2 YYEEEE. Unmatched junction bases numbered 12, after V lost 7 bases and J lost 3 bases. This CDR3 has 16 residues. The CDR3 reads CASGLTTGSDTGELFF. Written as DNA, the CDR3 is TGTGCCAGCGGCCTTACGACAGGGTCCGACACCGGGGAGCTGTTTTTT.

As DNA, the CDR3 is TGTGCCACCGGGGAGACTAGCGGGAGATTCGATGAGCAGTTCTTC. It translates to CATGETSGRFDEQFF. The chain combines TRBV24-1 with TRBJ2-1; TRBD2 aligns across 12 bases. The CDR3 is 15 amino acids. The junction had 10 bases not matched to a gene; V was cut back by 9 bases and J by 8 bases. Germline-derived CDR1 and CDR2 are KGHDR and SFDVKD.

This clone was detected only once. The sample holds other DNA sequences that translate to the same CDR3. The V gene is TRBV28, the J gene TRBJ1-3; weak D call: TRBD1 (6 bases). V lost 6 bases to trimming and J lost 0 bases, with 9 bases between them. The CDR3 has 14 residues. Germline V gene lookup returns CDR1 MDHEN and CDR2 SYDVKM. CDR3 residues: CASRTGFSGNTIYF. CDR3 DNA sequence: TGTGCCAGCAGGACAGGTTTCTCTGGAAACACCATATATTTT. Drawing the rest from reference TRBV28 and TRBJ1-3, the complete variable domain is DVKVTQSSRYLVKRTGEKVFLECVQDMDHENMFWYRQDPGLGLRLIYFSYDVKMKEKGDIPEGYSVSREKKERFSLILESASTNQTSMYLCASRTGFSGNTIYFGEGSWLTVV.

The chain combines TRBV30 with TRBJ2-7; TRBD1 is a possible D gene (6 bases). V gave up 3 bases and J gave up 1 base, with 16 bases separating them. The CDR3 runs 15 residues. Germline V gene data show CDR1 as GTSNPN and CDR2 as SVGIG (reference sequence). The CDR3 loop is CAWRGDTQLSYEQYF. CDR3 coding DNA: TGTGCCTGGAGGGGGGACACCCAGCTGTCCTACGAGCAGTACTTC.

This clone was seen repeatedly, ten times or more. The chain uses TRBV19 and TRBJ1-4; 9 nucleotides line up with TRBD1. The CDR3 totals 16 residues. The germline V gene encodes CDR1 LNHDA and CDR2 SQIVND (reference sequence). V was clipped by 3 bases and J by 5 bases; unmatched bases: 7. In DNA, the CDR3 is TGTGCCAGTAGTATTAGGCCGACAGGGGGAAATGAAAAACTGTTTTTT. Encoded protein: CASSIRPTGGNEKLFF.

The chain employs TRBV5-5 and TRBJ1-2; 11 bases are a match to TRBD1. CDR1 is SGHKS and CDR2 is YYEKEE in the germline V gene (reference sequence). V was pared by 4 bases and J by 5 bases, with 4 bases of the junction left unmatched. This CDR3 has 14 residues. CDR3 in DNA: TGTGCCAGCAGCCCAGGACAGGGGGCTTATGGCTACACCTTC. It is translated as CASSPGQGAYGYTF.

This clone was observed at least ten times. V gene TRBV5-4 combines with J gene TRBJ2-7; maybe TRBD1 (5 bases). V was pared by 4 bases and J by 2 bases, with 19 bases between. Germline V lookup: CDR1 SGHNT, CDR2 YYREEE (reference sequence). This CDR3 is 16 amino acids long. The CDR3 bases are TGTGCCAGCAGCATACCTGGGGCAGCACGAACCTACGAGCAGTACTTC. Translation gives CASSIPGAARTYEQYF.

This chain connects TRBV7-9 to TRBJ2-2; weak D call: TRBD1 (5 bases). Germline-derived CDR1 and CDR2 are SEHNR and FQNEAQ (reference sequence). CDR3 length: 14 residues. The V and J ends lost 2 bases and 4 bases respectively, with 8 bases between them. CDR3 region: CASSLFGATGELFF. For the CDR3, the DNA is TGTGCCAGCAGCTTATTTGGGGCCACCGGGGAGCTGTTTTTT.

In this sample, this clone turned up a few times. The J gene is TRBJ1-2, the V gene TRBV28; D is unresolved. The CDR3 runs 13 residues. Germline CDR1 and CDR2: MDHEN and SYDVKM. V dropped 3 bases and J dropped 7 bases, with 12 bases sitting between them. This CDR3 is CASSFFQEGGYTF. The CDR3 DNA reads as TGTGCCAGCAGTTTCTTCCAAGAGGGTGGCTACACCTTC.

The chain links TRBV7-8 to TRBJ2-7; TRBD1 matches 7 bases. The CDR3 runs to 14 residues. The germline CDR1 and CDR2 sequences are SGHVS and FQNEAQ. The V segment lost 5 bases and the J segment 4 bases; nucleotides outside the gene matches: 8. CDR3: CASSQQGEIYEQYF. CDR3 nucleotide sequence: TGTGCCAGCAGCCAGCAGGGGGAGATTTACGAGCAGTACTTC. The whole variable domain, filled in from reference TRBV7-8 and TRBJ2-7, reads GAGVSQSPRYKVAKRGQDVALRCDPISGHVSLFWYQQALGQGPEFLTYFQNEAQLDKSGLPSDRFFAERPEGSVSTLKIQRTQQEDSAVYLCASSQQGEIYEQYFGPGTRLTVT.

The chain has TRBV18 and TRBJ2-5; 7 nucleotides agree with TRBD1. The CDR3 extends over 15 amino acids. The germline V gene encodes CDR1 KGHSH and CDR2 LQKENI. Trimming took 0 bases from V and 2 from J; bases not matched to a gene: 3. The CDR3: CASSPPSRGQETQYF. The CDR3 region has the DNA TGTGCCAGCTCACCACCGAGCAGGGGGCAAGAGACCCAGTACTTC.

Points on this clone: The same CDR3 also results from other DNA sequences found in this sample. This sequence joins TRBV30 and TRBJ1-5; weak D call: TRBD1 (5 bases). The germline V and J ends were trimmed by 2 bases and 4 bases, with 9 bases remaining between them. The CDR3 extends over 13 amino acids. Germline CDR1 GTSNPN, CDR2 SVGIG (reference sequence). CDR3 nucleotide sequence: TGTGCCTGGAGTAGCAGGGAAAATCAGCCCCAGCATTTT. Protein product: CAWSSRENQPQHF. Full variable domain (missing parts from reference TRBV30 and TRBJ1-5): SQTIHQWPATLVQPVGSPLSLECTVEGTSNPNLYWYRQAAGRGLQLLFYSVGIGQISSEVPQNLSASRPQDRQFILSSKKLLLSDSGFYLCAWSSRENQPQHFGDGTRLSIL.

The genes are TRBV28 and TRBJ1-4; 9 bases are a match to TRBD1. V lost 2 bases, J lost 5 bases, and 9 bases stayed unmatched. Germline assignment: CDR1 MDHEN and CDR2 SYDVKM. There are 17 residues in the CDR3. CDR3 residues: CASSLPPGDRENEKLFF. The CDR3 DNA follows: TGTGCCAGCAGTTTACCACCCGGGGACAGGGAAAATGAAAAACTGTTTTTT.